This TCR beta chain was captured by sequencing in a study of cytomegalovirus exposure and HLA in healthy donors. This clone was detected once. Its target is unknown. Both 60 Vbeta primers and 13 Jbeta primers went into the PCR. The protocol was immunoSEQ multiplex PCR, while the TCRdb copy is restricted to in-frame clones and leaves out a portion. This table holds 120,000 or so clones, about 80% found once. Study-wide points: In most subjects, TCR beta sequences reportedly gave accurate predictions of HLA-A and HLA-B alleles. A later look showed TCR association rates differing by HLA locus, highest for DRB1 and lowest for HLA-C.

Germline CDR1 and CDR2: GTSNPN and SVGIG (reference sequence). The CDR3 spans 15 residues. V lost 4 bases and J lost 8; bases outside the gene matches: 12. This sequence joins TRBV30 and TRBJ2-1, with TRBD2 identical over 9 bases. Sequencing used PBMCs. The receptor was derived from a female donor in good health and CMV-seropositive. This CDR3 reads CAWTLGGGAIDEQFF. CDR3 DNA sequence: TGTGCCTGGACCCTCGGCGGGGGGGCCATCGATGAGCAGTTCTTC.